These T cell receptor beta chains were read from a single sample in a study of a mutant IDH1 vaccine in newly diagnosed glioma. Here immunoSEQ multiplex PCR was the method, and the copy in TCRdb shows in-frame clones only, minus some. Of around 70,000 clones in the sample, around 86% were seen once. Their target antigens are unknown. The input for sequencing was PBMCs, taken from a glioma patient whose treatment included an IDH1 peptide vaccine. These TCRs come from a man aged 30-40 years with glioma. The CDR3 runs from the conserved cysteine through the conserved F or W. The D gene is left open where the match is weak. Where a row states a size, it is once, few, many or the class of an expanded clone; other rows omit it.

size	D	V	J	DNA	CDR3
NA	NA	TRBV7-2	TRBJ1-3	TGTGCCAGCAGCCTTTCCGGGCCTGGAAACACCATATATTTT	CASSLSGPGNTIYF
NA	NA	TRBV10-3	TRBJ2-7	TGTGCCATCGCTCGGAGGGGACCAGCCTACGAGCAGTACTTC	CAIARRGPAYEQYF
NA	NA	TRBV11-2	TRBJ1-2	TGTGCCAGCCGTCAGTTAGGTTTCTATGGCTACACCTTC	CASRQLGFYGYTF
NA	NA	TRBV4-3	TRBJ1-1	TGCGCCAGCAGCCAGAGGTCGTCAGGCTTTGAAGCTTTCTTT	CASSQRSSGFEAFF
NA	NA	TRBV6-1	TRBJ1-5	TGTGCCAGCAGTGAAGGGGGCAGGGGCCTTAGCAATCAGCCCCAGCATTTT	CASSEGGRGLSNQPQHF
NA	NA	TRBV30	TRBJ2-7	TGTGCCTGGAATGGGGGTGTAGGACGCGAGCAGTACTTC	CAWNGGVGREQYF
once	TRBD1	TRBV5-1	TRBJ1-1	TGCGCCAGCAGCCCGGGACAGGGTATCACTGAAGCTTTCTTT	CASSPGQGITEAFF
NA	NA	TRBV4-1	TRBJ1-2	TGCGCCAGCAACCGGGACGGTGGGCTCTATGGCTACACCTTC	CASNRDGGLYGYTF
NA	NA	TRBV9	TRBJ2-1	TGTGCCAGCAGCGTAGCTTTAGGGCTAAACAATGAGCAGTTCTTC	CASSVALGLNNEQFF
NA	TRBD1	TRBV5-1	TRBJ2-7	TGCGCCAGCAGTCGCAGGGGGAGTTACTACGAGCAGTACTTC	CASSRRGSYYEQYF
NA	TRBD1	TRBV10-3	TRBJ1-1	TGTGCCATCAGTGGGACAGGGGGAACTGAAGCTTTCTTT	CAISGTGGTEAFF
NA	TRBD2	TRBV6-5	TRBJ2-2	TGTGCCAGCAGTCGGACTAGCGGGGGGGCCGGGGAGCTGTTTTTT	CASSRTSGGAGELFF
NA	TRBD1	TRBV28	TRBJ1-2	TGTGCCAGCAGTCAACAATTTGGCGACAGGGGCGATGGCTACACCTTC	CASSQQFGDRGDGYTF
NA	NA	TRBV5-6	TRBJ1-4	TGTGCCAGCAGCCGCAGGGCAACTAATGAAAAACTGTTTTTT	CASSRRATNEKLFF
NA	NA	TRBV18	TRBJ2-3	TGTGCCAGCTCACCACCGGGGTCCCCTACGCAGTATTTT	CASSPPGSPTQYF
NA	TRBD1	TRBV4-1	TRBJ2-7	TGCGCCAGCAGCCACCCGGGACAGGGTCTCGACGAGCAGTACTTC	CASSHPGQGLDEQYF
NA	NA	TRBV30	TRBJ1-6	TGTGCCTGGAGGCGTAGGGAAAATTCACCCCTCCACTTT	CAWRRRENSPLHF
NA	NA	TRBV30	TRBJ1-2	TGTGCCTGGAGTACAGGGAACTATGGCTACACCTTC	CAWSTGNYGYTF
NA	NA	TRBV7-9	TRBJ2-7	TGTGCCAGCAGCTCCACGGGATTTACCTACGAGCAGTACTTC	CASSSTGFTYEQYF
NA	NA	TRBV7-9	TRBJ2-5	TGTGCCAGCAGCACCTACAGGGACCAAGAGACCCAGTACTTC	CASSTYRDQETQYF
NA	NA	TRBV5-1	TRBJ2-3	TGCGCCAGCAGCACACAAGCAGGGGGGCAAGATACGCAGTATTTT	CASSTQAGGQDTQYF
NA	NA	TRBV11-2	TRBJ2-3	TGTGCCAGCAGCTCACTTGGAAACACAGATACGCAGTATTTT	CASSSLGNTDTQYF
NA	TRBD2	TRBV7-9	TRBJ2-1	TGTGCCAGCAGCTTACCCATAGCGGGAGGGGGGTACAATGAGCAGTTCTTC	CASSLPIAGGGYNEQFF
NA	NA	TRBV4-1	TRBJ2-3	TGCGCCAGCAGCCAAGCAGCGGGTCGCACAGATACGCAGTATTTT	CASSQAAGRTDTQYF
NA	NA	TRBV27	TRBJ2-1	TGTGCCAGCAGTACGGGGGACGGGCAGTTCTTC	CASSTGDGQFF
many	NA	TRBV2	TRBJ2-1	TGTGCCAGCAGTCCACTCAACCCACGTGAGCAGTTCTTC	CASSPLNPREQFF
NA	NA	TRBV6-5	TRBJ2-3	TGTGCCAGCAGTCCCGACTTATCATACACAGATACGCAGTATTTT	CASSPDLSYTDTQYF
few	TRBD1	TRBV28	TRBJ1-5	TGTGCCACAGCCCGGGACAGCAACAATCAGCCCCAGCATTTT	CATARDSNNQPQHF
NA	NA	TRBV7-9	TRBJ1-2	TGTGCCAGCAGCCTAAGTTGGGGAGCCAACTATGGCTACACCTTC	CASSLSWGANYGYTF
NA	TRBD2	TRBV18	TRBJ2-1	TGTGCCAGCTCCCCGACCCCTAGCGGGAGTCGCAATGAGCAGTTCTTC	CASSPTPSGSRNEQFF
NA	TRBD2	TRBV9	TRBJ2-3	TGTGCCAGCAGCCCCCGGACTAGACCTATCTGGGCCTCTAGCACAGATACGCAGTATTTT	CASSPRTRPIWASSTDTQYF
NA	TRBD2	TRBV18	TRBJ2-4	TGTGCCAGCTCACCCCTCAGGGAGGGTGCCAAAAACATTCAGTACTTC	CASSPLREGAKNIQYF
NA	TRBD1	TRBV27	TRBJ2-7	TGTGCCAGCAGGAAACAGGGGGCCGACGAGCAGTACTTC	CASRKQGADEQYF
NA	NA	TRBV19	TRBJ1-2	TGTGCCAGTAGTACTCCGGAGACGAGGAGCTACACCTTC	CASSTPETRSYTF
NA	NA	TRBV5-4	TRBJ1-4	TGTGCCAGCAGCTCGTACCGGGACCGTAATGAAAAACTGTTTTTT	CASSSYRDRNEKLFF
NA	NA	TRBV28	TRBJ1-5	TGTGCCAGCAGTAGGGGTCCCTATGAGCCCCAGCATTTT	CASSRGPYEPQHF
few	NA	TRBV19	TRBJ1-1	TGTGCCAGTACCCAGGGGTGGGGCACTGAAGCTTTCTTT	CASTQGWGTEAFF
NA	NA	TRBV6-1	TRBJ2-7	TGTGCCAGCAGTGGTGACAGCTTCTACGAGCAGTACTTC	CASSGDSFYEQYF
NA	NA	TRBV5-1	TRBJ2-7	TGCGCCAGCAGCTTGGTTCCAGGCCCCAGCGGAGGGTACTTC	CASSLVPGPSGGYF
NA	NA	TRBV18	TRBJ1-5	TGTGCCAGCTCACCACCGGGGGCGGGCAATCAGCCCCAGCATTTT	CASSPPGAGNQPQHF
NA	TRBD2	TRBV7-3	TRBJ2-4	TGTGCCAGCAGTGTAGCGGGAGGGCGGAGCATTCAGTACTTC	CASSVAGGRSIQYF
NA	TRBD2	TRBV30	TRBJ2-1	TGTGCCTGGAGTGTTAGCGGGAGAGGAGAGCAGTTCTTC	CAWSVSGRGEQFF
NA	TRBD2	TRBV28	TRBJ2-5	TGTGCCAGCAGTCCTTTACTAGCGGAAGAGACCCAGTACTTC	CASSPLLAEETQYF
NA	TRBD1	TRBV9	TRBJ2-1	TGTGCCAGCAGCGTAGGACAGGGGTTCCCCTACAATGAGCAGTTCTTC	CASSVGQGFPYNEQFF
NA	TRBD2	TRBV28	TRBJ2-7	TGTGCCAGCAGTTTATGGTCGGCGGGAGGTATCGAGCAGTACTTC	CASSLWSAGGIEQYF
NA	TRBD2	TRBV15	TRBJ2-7	TGTGCCACCAGCAGAGGTCTAGCGGTCTACGAGCAGTACTTC	CATSRGLAVYEQYF
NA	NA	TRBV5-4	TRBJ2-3	TGTGCCAGCAGCTCGGGTCCAGACGCCACAGATACGCAGTATTTT	CASSSGPDATDTQYF
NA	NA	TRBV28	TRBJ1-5	TGTGCCAGCAGTTTCGGCATATCCAATCAGCCCCAGCATTTT	CASSFGISNQPQHF
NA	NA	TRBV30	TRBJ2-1	TGTGCCTGGAGTGTTTCCTACAATGAGCAGTTCTTC	CAWSVSYNEQFF
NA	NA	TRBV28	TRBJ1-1	TGTGCCAGCAGCCCGCTTTCGACTGAAGCTTTCTTT	CASSPLSTEAFF
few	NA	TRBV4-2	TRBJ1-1	TGTGCCAGCAGCCAAGCCTCGATCCTGAACACTGAAGCTTTCTTT	CASSQASILNTEAFF
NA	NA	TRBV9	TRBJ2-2	TGTGCCAGCAGCGTATCCGGAGGGGAATACACCGGGGAGCTGTTTTTT	CASSVSGGEYTGELFF
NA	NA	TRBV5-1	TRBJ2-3	TGCGCCAGCAGCTTCGGACGGGTCACAGATACGCAGTATTTT	CASSFGRVTDTQYF
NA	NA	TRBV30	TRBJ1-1	TGTGCCTGGAACGAGGGAGGTGGTGAAGCTTTCTTT	CAWNEGGGEAFF
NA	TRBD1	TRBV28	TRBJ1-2	TGTGCCAGCAGGAAACAGGGGGCCCCCATCTATGGCTACACCTTC	CASRKQGAPIYGYTF
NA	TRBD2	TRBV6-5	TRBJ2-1	TGTGCCAGCAGTTTAGCGGGAGGGGGTAATGAGCAGTTCTTC	CASSLAGGGNEQFF
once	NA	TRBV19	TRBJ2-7	TGTGCCAGTAGTATATCGGGCCCGCGAGGCCCCGAGCAGTACTTC	CASSISGPRGPEQYF